These 13 T cell receptor beta chains share one sample of origin, sequenced in a study of T cell repertoires in aging, cancer and after chemotherapy. Multiplex touch-down PCR with TRB-A/B primers amplified rearranged V-D-J TRB sequences. TCRdb reprocessed the multiplex PCR reads via MiXCR and lists one record per CDR3 protein. Of 10,000 to 12,000 distinct CDR3 sequences in the sample, roughly a third are singletons; the top ten hold 3.2%. The template was genomic DNA from peripheral blood, not RNA. The sample consisted of blood. The receptors originated from a human donor in good health.

Only a few counts were recorded for this clonotype. This rearrangement joins TRBV6-1 to TRBJ1-1, with D maybe TRBD1 (5 bases). Trimming removed 4 bases at V and 11 bases at J, with 14 bases between. Germline V CDR1 and CDR2: MNHNS, SASEGT. There are 12 residues in the CDR3. The DNA of the CDR3 is TGTGCCAGCAGTGGCCCTCAGGGCAGGGCTTTCTTT. Translation gives CASSGPQGRAFF.

In its sample, this clonotype was seen a few times. The gene calls are TRBV18 and TRBJ1-2; D is uncertain. The CDR3 loop spans 15 amino acids. Trimming removed 1 base at V and 1 base at J, with 10 bases between. Germline V gives CDR1 KGHSH, CDR2 LQKENI. CDR3 amino acids: CASSPQGALNYGYTF. CDR3 nucleotides: TGTGCCAGCTCACCACAGGGAGCCCTTAACTATGGCTACACCTTC.

This clonotype is termed medium-sized. This chain links TRBV11-1 with TRBJ2-1; 7 bases match TRBD1. The germline V gene encodes CDR1 SGHAT and CDR2 FQDESV (reference sequence). The ends lost 1 base at V and 2 bases at J; junction bases unmatched: 2. The CDR3 is 15 amino acids. The CDR3 loop is CASSLDRGPYNEQFF. CDR3 DNA sequence: TGTGCCAGCAGCTTAGACAGGGGCCCCTACAATGAGCAGTTCTTC. Full variable domain (remainder filled in from reference TRBV11-1 and TRBJ2-1): EAEVAQSPRYKITEKSQAVAFWCDPISGHATLYWYRQILGQGPELLVQFQDESVVDDSQLPKDRFSAERLKGVDSTLKIQPAELGDSAMYLCASSLDRGPYNEQFFGPGTRLTVL.

This sequence joins TRBV10-3 and TRBJ1-2; D unclear. The CDR3 covers 12 residues. Germline loops: CDR1 ENHRY, CDR2 SYGVKD. V lost 3 bases, J lost 1 base, and 3 bases lay in between. The CDR3 DNA reads as TGTGCCATCAGTGAATTTAACTATGGCTACACCTTC. This translates into CAISEFNYGYTF.

V and J are TRBV4-3 and TRBJ2-7; a weak D match, TRBD1 (5 bases). The CDR3 is 15 residues long. Between the trimmed V and J ends, which lost 1 base and 3 bases, there was a span of 13 bases. Germline lookup yields CDR1 LGHNA and CDR2 YSLEER. CDR3 nucleotides: TGCGCCAGCAGCCAAGGTGGAAGGGGTATCTACGAGCAGTACTTC. Protein sequence: CASSQGGRGIYEQYF.

The V call is TRBV7-6, the J call TRBJ2-1; 7 bases are shared with TRBD2. In germline, CDR1 is SGHVS, CDR2 FNYEAQ. This CDR3 contains 14 residues. V gave up 3 bases and J gave up 5 bases; unmatched junction bases: 4. The CDR3 region is CASSLERDNNEQFF. The CDR3 region has the DNA TGTGCCAGCAGCTTGGAGCGGGATAACAATGAGCAGTTCTTC. Full variable domain (missing parts from reference TRBV7-6 and TRBJ2-1): GAGVSQSPRYKVTKRGQDVALRCDPISGHVSLYWYRQALGQGPEFLTYFNYEAQQDKSGLPNDRFSAERPEGSISTLTIQRTEQRDSAMYRCASSLERDNNEQFFGPGTRLTVL.

By proportion, this clonotype is medium-sized (0.01 to 0.1%). CDR3 coding DNA: TGTGCCAGCAGCTTAGATCGGACAGTCCATGGTGGCTACACCTTC. Protein: CASSLDRTVHGGYTF. The chain has TRBV11-3 and TRBJ1-2; weak D call: TRBD1 (6 bases). V lost 0 bases and J lost 7, with 15 bases in between. The CDR3 sequence is 15 residues long. From germline, CDR1 is SGHNT and CDR2 YENEEA.

This rearrangement joins TRBV7-6 to TRBJ2-7, with D unclear. The V end was cut by 6 bases, the J end by 6 bases, with 15 bases between. This CDR3 has 13 amino acids. The germline V gene encodes CDR1 SGHVS and CDR2 FNYEAQ. CDR3 DNA: TGTGCCAGCAGACCAACCGCCTCCGGCGAGCAGTACTTC. Residues: CASRPTASGEQYF.

By sample fraction, this clonotype is medium-sized. The chain combines TRBV19 with TRBJ2-3; TRBD1 aligns across 8 bases. Germline-derived CDR1 and CDR2 are LNHDA and SQIVND (reference sequence). The CDR3 contains 14 residues. The ends lost 6 bases at V and 2 bases at J; junction bases unmatched: 4. The CDR3 DNA reads TGTGCCAGTAGCTCAGGGGGCTTCACAGATACGCAGTATTTT. It specifies CASSSGGFTDTQYF.

This clonotype has just a few counts. The V gene is TRBV27, the J gene TRBJ1-4, with D unresolved. The V and J ends lost 3 bases and 5 bases respectively, with 7 bases between them. Germline V gene data show CDR1 as MNHEY and CDR2 as SMNVEV (reference sequence). CDR3 size: 13 residues. DNA for the CDR3: TGTGCCAGCAGTTTGGGTTCCAATGAAAAACTGTTTTTT. Translated: CASSLGSNEKLFF.

This clonotype showed up just a few times. V and J are TRBV27 and TRBJ2-7, with 9 bases fitting TRBD1. This CDR3 is built from 15 residues. Germline assignment: CDR1 MNHEY and CDR2 SMNVEV (reference sequence). Trimming at V came to 7 bases and at J to 6 bases, leaving 13 bases not matched to a gene. CDR3 in DNA: TGTGCCAGCACCCTCAACGGGGGACAGGGAAGCGAGCAGTACTTC. Translated: CASTLNGGQGSEQYF.

This clonotype turned up a few times. The chain recombines TRBV15 with TRBJ1-2, with no clear D. V dropped 0 bases and J dropped 8 bases, with 19 bases sitting between them. Germline CDR1 is LNHNV and CDR2 is YYDKDF (reference sequence). The CDR3 has 16 residues. CDR3 sequence reads: CATSRDRWGGGEGYTF. For the CDR3, the DNA is TGTGCCACCAGCAGAGATCGTTGGGGTGGTGGGGAAGGCTACACCTTC.

This clonotype has only a few counts. The chain has TRBV6-2 or TRBV6-3 and TRBJ1-2; D possibly corresponds to TRBD1 (6 bases). Trimming stripped 5 bases from V and 8 bases from J, with 21 bases between. CDR1 is MNHEY and CDR2 is SVGEGT in the germline V gene. CDR3 length: 15 amino acids. This CDR3 is CASSEMIGGPRGYTF. In DNA, the CDR3 is TGTGCCAGCAGTGAAATGATCGGGGGGCCGCGAGGCTACACCTTC.